Below, 15 T cell receptor beta chains from the same sample are listed, as sequenced in a study of identical twins. MiXCR, run by TCRdb on the 5' RACE reads, gives a single entry per CDR3 protein. Of around 690,000 distinct CDR3 sequences listed, around 20% were seen once; the top ten hold over 4%. This sample was shared with a second study, whose subject was T cells expressing NK-cell markers.

The sequenced sample consisted of PBMCs. These TCRs come from a woman aged 18-29 years in good health.

In its sample, this clonotype was seen a few times. V usage is TRBV12-3 or TRBV12-4 and J usage is TRBJ1-2; D remains unclear. This CDR3 spans 13 amino acids. The ends were cut back, 3 bases at V and 2 bases at J, with 7 bases in the middle. The CDR3 region has the DNA TGTGCCAGCAGTTTCGTGGTAAACTATGGCTACACCTTC. Translated, it gives CASSFVVNYGYTF.

This clonotype came up many times. The rearrangement uses TRBV6-5 and TRBJ1-2; tentatively, D is TRBD1 (6 bases). This CDR3 contains 17 residues. The germline V and J ends were trimmed by 0 bases and 4 bases, with 18 bases remaining between them. Germline values: CDR1 MNHEY, CDR2 SVGAGI. The CDR3 reads CASSYSESRGWGYGYTF. In DNA, the CDR3 is TGTGCCAGCAGTTACTCCGAAAGCAGGGGCTGGGGCTATGGCTACACCTTC.

This clonotype appeared many times. The chain uses TRBV6-1 and TRBJ2-2, with D tentatively TRBD2 (5 bases). The CDR3 runs to 13 residues. Deletions cut 6 bases from V and 1 base from J, with 6 bases between. CDR1 and CDR2 from the germline V gene are MNHNS and SASEGT. For the CDR3, the DNA is TGTGCCAGCAGACGGGGGAACACCGGGGAGCTGTTTTTT. Translating gives CASRRGNTGELFF.

This chain uses TRBV29-1 with TRBJ2-5; D could derive from TRBD1 or TRBD2 (5 bases each). The CDR3 loop spans 13 amino acids. Germline CDR1 reads SQVTM; CDR2 reads ANQGSEA. Trimming cost V 7 bases and J 2 bases, with 14 bases left between them. The CDR3 loop is CSGQGPGQETQYF. The CDR3 DNA sequence: TGCAGCGGTCAGGGACCGGGTCAAGAGACCCAGTACTTC.

At least ten counts were recorded for this clonotype. The chain links TRBV20-1 to TRBJ1-5; D ambiguous. V lost 3 bases to trimming and J lost 0 bases, with 9 bases between them. Germline assignment: CDR1 DFQATT and CDR2 SNEGSKA (reference sequence). CDR3 length equals 14 residues. The CDR3 nucleotides read TGCAGTGCTAGTTCCGCCTATAGCAATCAGCCCCAGCATTTT. It codes for CSASSAYSNQPQHF.

This clonotype occurred many times. The chain uses TRBV5-1 and TRBJ2-5; no firm D call. The CDR3 length is 14 residues. V lost 2 bases to trimming and J lost 2 bases, with 10 bases between them. Germline CDR1 and CDR2: SGHRS and YFSETQ. CDR3 protein: CASSFLADQETQYF. The CDR3 DNA follows: TGCGCCAGCAGCTTTCTTGCGGATCAAGAGACCCAGTACTTC.

This clonotype has only a few counts. J is TRBJ1-2 and V is TRBV6-1; D is possibly TRBD1 (6 bases). Per the germline V gene, CDR1 is MNHNS and CDR2 is SASEGT. With 10 bases removed from V and 12 bases from J, the gap between germline ends came to 27 bases. This CDR3 spans 14 amino acids. CDR3 DNA: TGTGCCACCAAAGTAGGACAGCACGGTATAGTCCACACCTTC. The encoded protein is CATKVGQHGIVHTF.

This clonotype was counted between two and nine times. The V call is TRBV6-1, the J call TRBJ2-7; D is possibly TRBD1 or TRBD2 (5 bases each). CDR3 length: 16 amino acids. Germline lookup yields CDR1 MNHNS and CDR2 SASEGT. The V gene lost 7 bases and the J gene lost 1 base, with 20 bases spanning the gap. The CDR3 protein is CASKGQGPSYSYEQYF. As DNA, the CDR3 is TGTGCCAGCAAGGGTCAGGGACCTAGCTATTCCTACGAGCAGTACTTC.

This clonotype was counted a few times. The chain employs TRBV10-3 and TRBJ2-7, with a possible D match to TRBD1 (5 bases). The CDR3 consists of 13 residues. Between the trimmed V and J ends, which lost 6 bases and 2 bases, there was a span of 11 bases. Germline V CDR1 and CDR2: ENHRY, SYGVKD. The CDR3 region is CAIRVTATYEQYF. DNA for the CDR3: TGTGCCATCAGGGTGACAGCGACCTACGAGCAGTACTTC.

The chain combines TRBV5-1 with TRBJ2-7; tentative D call: TRBD1 (6 bases). The CDR3 loop spans 13 amino acids. Germline values: CDR1 SGHRS, CDR2 YFSETQ. The V end was cut by 2 bases, the J end by 5 bases, with 11 bases between. The CDR3 sequence: CASSLETGNEQYF. CDR3 sequence (DNA): TGCGCCAGCAGCTTAGAAACAGGGAACGAGCAGTACTTC.

This clonotype was detected many times. The chain links TRBV29-1 to TRBJ1-1, with D uncertain. CDR1 and CDR2 (germline): SQVTM, ANQGSEA. This CDR3 comprises 13 residues. Trimming shortened V by 5 bases and J by 1 base, and 11 bases separated the two germline ends. As DNA, the CDR3 is TGCAGCGTTATAGGGCTGTGGAACACTGAAGCTTTCTTT. It yields the protein CSVIGLWNTEAFF.

The chain carries TRBV5-1 and TRBJ2-2, with a weak D call TRBD1 (5 bases). The CDR3 is 14 amino acids. Germline V gene lookup returns CDR1 SGHRS and CDR2 YFSETQ. The ends were cut back, 4 bases at V and 6 bases at J, with 13 bases in the middle. The CDR3 region has the DNA TGCGCCAGCAGCGGGTATCAGGGTTCCGGGGAGCTGTTTTTT. Its translation is CASSGYQGSGELFF.

This chain links TRBV2 with TRBJ2-1; D is tentatively TRBD1 or TRBD2 (5 bases each). The V gene's germline CDR1 is SNHLY and CDR2 FYNNEI. Trimming cost V 7 bases and J 5 bases, with 12 bases left between them. The CDR3 runs 13 residues. Here the CDR3 reads CASKGTNDNEQFF. The CDR3 DNA reads TGTGCCAGCAAGGGGACCAATGACAATGAGCAGTTCTTC.

The rearrangement joins TRBV15 to TRBJ2-1; D is unresolved. Germline V gene sequence: CDR1 LNHNV, CDR2 YYDKDF (reference sequence). The CDR3 length is 13 residues. Trimming took off 5 bases at V and 10 bases at J, with 15 bases between the two ends. CDR3: CATSHPNRGEQFF. The CDR3 bases are TGTGCCACCAGCCATCCCAACCGTGGCGAGCAGTTCTTC.

Of note for this clonotype: Germline is not matched at one junction end, which may reflect a read error. The chain is built from TRBV3-1 and TRBJ2-1; tentative D call: TRBD1 (7 bases). This CDR3 region has 15 residues. Per the germline V gene, CDR1 is LGHDT and CDR2 is YNNKEL (reference sequence). CDR3 nucleotide sequence: TGTACCAGCAGCCAAGATCAGGGGGGCTACAATGAGCAGTTCTTC. This translates into CTSSQDQGGYNEQFF.